These 8 T cell receptor beta chains were all obtained from the same sample, sequenced in a study of blood T cell repertoires in COVID-19. Repertoires were generated with immunoSEQ multiplex PCR, while TCRdb's copy carries only in-frame clones and drops some. Counted here are hundreds of thousands of clones, roughly 86% occurring once; the ten biggest clones make up around 1.6%. Sequenced input: peripheral blood. The receptors were sampled from a woman aged 55-70 years who had recovered from COVID-19.

The V and J genes are TRBV11-1 and TRBJ1-2; D possibly corresponds to TRBD1 (6 bases). Trimming cost V 4 bases and J 5 bases, with 20 bases left between them. Germline CDR1 is SGHAT and CDR2 is FQDESV (reference sequence). This CDR3 is built from 16 residues. The CDR3 nucleotides are TGTGCCAGCAGCTCGACAGGACCTCTCCTAGGGTATGGCTACACCTTC. Translation gives CASSSTGPLLGYGYTF.

The chain carries TRBV10-3 and TRBJ2-5; 8 bases fit TRBD1. CDR3 length: 15 residues. Germline loops: CDR1 ENHRY, CDR2 SYGVKD. Trimming took 2 bases from V and 0 from J; bases not matched to a gene: 2. The CDR3 nucleotides read TGTGCCATCAGTGAGGACAGGGGACACCAAGAGACCCAGTACTTC. This translates into CAISEDRGHQETQYF.

This rearrangement joins TRBV27 to TRBJ2-2; D might be TRBD2 (7 bases). The V end was cut by 5 bases, the J end by 6 bases, with 13 bases between. The CDR3 runs to 14 residues. Germline lookup yields CDR1 MNHEY and CDR2 SMNVEV (reference sequence). CDR3 protein: CASSRGGVPGELFF. The CDR3 bases are TGTGCCAGCAGTAGGGGGGGGGTCCCCGGGGAGCTGTTTTTT.

The J gene is TRBJ1-6, the V gene TRBV6-2 or TRBV6-3; 9 bases line up with TRBD1. This CDR3 is 15 amino acids long. The germline V gene encodes CDR1 MNHEY and CDR2 SVGEGT. V shed 6 bases and J 2 bases; nucleotides not matched to a gene: 2. The chain's CDR3 is CASSRDRAYNSPLHF. CDR3 nucleotides: TGTGCCAGCAGCCGGGACAGGGCCTATAATTCACCCCTCCACTTT.

This chain links TRBV18 with TRBJ2-1; 7 bases line up with TRBD1. CDR1 is KGHSH, CDR2 LQKENI, per germline. The ends lost 7 bases at V and 1 base at J; junction bases unmatched: 7. The CDR3 runs to 15 residues. The CDR3 DNA is TGTGCCAGCTTTTTCGACAGGGCTTCCTACAATGAGCAGTTCTTC. Residues: CASFFDRASYNEQFF.

This chain links TRBV2 with TRBJ2-2; 9 positions agree with TRBD2. From germline, CDR1 is SNHLY and CDR2 FYNNEI. Trimming at V came to 4 bases and at J to 4 bases, leaving 4 bases not matched to a gene. CDR3 length: 15 residues. The CDR3 loop reads CASSAQAGGTGELFF. CDR3 bases: TGTGCCAGCAGTGCTCAAGCGGGGGGCACCGGGGAGCTGTTTTTT. The full variable domain, in which reference TRBV2 and TRBJ2-2 provide the parts outside the CDR3, is EPEVTQTPSHQVTQMGQEVILRCVPISNHLYFYWYRQILGQKVEFLVSFYNNEISEKSEIFDDQFSVERPDGSNFTLKIRSTKLEDSAMYFCASSAQAGGTGELFFGEGSRLTVL.

The chain couples TRBV10-3 to TRBJ2-3, with D possibly being TRBD2 (6 bases). V was shortened by 4 bases and J by 4 bases, with 21 bases between the two germline ends. From germline, CDR1 is ENHRY and CDR2 SYGVKD. This CDR3 has 17 residues. CDR3 sequence (DNA): TGTGCCATCAGTGGGCCGAGTCTTCCGGGGGTGTCAGATACGCAGTATTTT. The encoded protein is CAISGPSLPGVSDTQYF.

The chain carries TRBV6-2 or TRBV6-3 and TRBJ2-3; D not certain. The CDR3 sequence is 13 residues long. CDR1 is MNHEY and CDR2 is SVGEGT in the germline V gene. The V end was cut by 4 bases, the J end by 6 bases, with 11 bases between. The CDR3, as DNA: TGTGCCAGCAGTTCCAGTCCGTGGGATACGCAGTATTTT. Translated, it gives CASSSSPWDTQYF.